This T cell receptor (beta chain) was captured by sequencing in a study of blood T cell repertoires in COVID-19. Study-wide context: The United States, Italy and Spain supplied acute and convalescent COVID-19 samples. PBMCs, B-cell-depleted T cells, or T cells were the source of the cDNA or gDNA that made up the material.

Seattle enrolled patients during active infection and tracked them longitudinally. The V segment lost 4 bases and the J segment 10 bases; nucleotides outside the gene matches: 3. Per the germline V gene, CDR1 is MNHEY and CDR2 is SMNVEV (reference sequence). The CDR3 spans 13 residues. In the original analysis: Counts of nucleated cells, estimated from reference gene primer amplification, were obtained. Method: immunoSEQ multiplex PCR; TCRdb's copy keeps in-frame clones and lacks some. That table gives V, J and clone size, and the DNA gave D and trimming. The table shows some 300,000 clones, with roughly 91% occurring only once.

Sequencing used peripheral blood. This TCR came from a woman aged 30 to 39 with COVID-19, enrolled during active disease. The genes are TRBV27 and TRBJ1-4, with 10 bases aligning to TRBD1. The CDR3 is CASSSGQGRKLFF. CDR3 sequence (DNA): TGTGCCAGCAGTTCGGGACAGGGGAGAAAACTGTTTTTT.